This passage covers 11 T cell receptor beta chains from one sample sequenced in a study of T cell repertoires in cytomegalovirus infection. Each CDR3 protein gets one entry after TCRdb re-called the reads with MiXCR. The data contain 350,000 to 450,000 distinct CDR3 sequences, about a sixth of them singletons. The specimen sequenced was PBMCs. These receptors originate from a human donor in good health (CMV status not recorded). Some clones in this sample may be carry-over from other donors' samples.

This clonotype occurred a few times. The rearrangement joins TRBV15 to TRBJ1-2; no definite D call. CDR1 and CDR2 (germline): LNHNV, YYDKDF (reference sequence). V was clipped by 0 bases and J by 5 bases, with 13 bases between them. The CDR3 length is 15 residues. In DNA form, the CDR3 reads TGTGCCACCAGCAGAGATTTCGGGCAGTCGTATGGCTACACCTTC. It specifies CATSRDFGQSYGYTF.

At least ten counts were recorded for this clonotype. The chain recombines TRBV7-2 with TRBJ1-1; unclear D gene. Germline assignment: CDR1 SGHTA and CDR2 FQGNSA. The CDR3 is made up of 14 amino acids. The V end was cut by 5 bases, the J end by 0 bases, with 10 bases between. This CDR3 is CASSLSRVNTEAFF. In DNA, the CDR3 is TGTGCCAGCAGCCTTAGCCGAGTGAACACTGAAGCTTTCTTT.

The gene calls are TRBV20-1 and TRBJ2-5; perhaps TRBD2 as D (5 bases). The V gene's germline CDR1 is DFQATT and CDR2 SNEGSKA (reference sequence). CDR3 length equals 13 residues. The V end was cut by 6 bases, the J end by 5 bases, with 16 bases between. The CDR3 region has the DNA TGCAGTGCCATTGGGCTAGCAGGCGAGACCCAGTACTTC. Its protein is CSAIGLAGETQYF.

This chain connects TRBV3-1 to TRBJ1-2; no definite D call. Between the trimmed V and J ends, which lost 3 bases and 2 bases, there was a span of 10 bases. The germline gives CDR1 LGHDT, CDR2 YNNKEL (reference sequence). This CDR3 contains 14 residues. CDR3 nucleotides: TGTGCCAGCAGCCAGGGAAGAGAAAACTATGGCTACACCTTC. Protein sequence: CASSQGRENYGYTF.

This sequence joins TRBV20-1 and TRBJ2-3, with 11 bases fitting TRBD2. The CDR3 sequence is 13 residues long. Germline V gene data show CDR1 as DFQATT and CDR2 as SNEGSKA (reference sequence). Trimming at V came to 7 bases and at J to 5 bases, leaving 5 bases not matched to a gene. CDR3 nucleotides: TGCAGTGGCCCCGGACTAGCGGGAGATACGCAGTATTTT. This encodes CSGPGLAGDTQYF.

The DNA of the CDR3 is TGTGCCAGCAGCCCGACTAGCGCTGGTGACAATGAGCAGTTCTTC. Its protein product is CASSPTSAGDNEQFF. V is TRBV12-3 or TRBV12-4 and J is TRBJ2-1; 8 positions match TRBD2. This CDR3 spans 15 amino acids. V was clipped by 6 bases and J by 5 bases; unmatched bases: 9.

This clonotype was seen ten or more times. The chain combines TRBV7-2 with TRBJ2-3; D could derive from TRBD1 or TRBD2 (6 bases each). The CDR3 runs 16 residues. V lost 1 base and J 2 bases, leaving 13 bases between the germline ends. Germline V CDR1 and CDR2: SGHTA, FQGNSA. The CDR3 sequence: CASSLGGRGHTDTQYF. CDR3 bases: TGTGCCAGCAGCTTAGGCGGTCGGGGGCACACAGATACGCAGTATTTT.

This clonotype has just one count. Here the CDR3 DNA reads TGTGCCAGTAGGGCGGACTGGCGTGGTACGCAGTATTTT. Protein sequence: CASRADWRGTQYF. The chain combines TRBV19 with TRBJ2-3; possibly TRBD2 for D (5 bases). Trimming shortened V by 6 bases and J by 8 bases, and 15 bases separated the two germline ends. The CDR3 spans 13 residues. The germline CDR1 and CDR2 sequences are LNHDA and SQIVND (reference sequence). Together with reference TRBV19 and TRBJ2-3, the CDR3 gives the full variable domain: DGGITQSPKYLFRKEGQNVTLSCEQNLNHDAMYWYRQDPGQGLRLIYYSQIVNDFQKGDIAEGYSVSREKKESFPLTVTSAQKNPTAFYLCASRADWRGTQYFGPGTRLTVL.

In its sample, this clonotype was seen a few times. The J gene is TRBJ2-3, the V gene TRBV9, with D tentatively TRBD1 (5 bases). V was trimmed by 4 bases and J by 2 bases, leaving 20 bases between them. This CDR3 contains 17 residues. Germline-derived CDR1 and CDR2 are SGDLS and YYNGEE. For the CDR3, the DNA is TGTGCCAGCAGCCTTCTTAGCAGGGCGGATGTCACAGATACGCAGTATTTT. This gives the protein CASSLLSRADVTDTQYF.

The J gene is TRBJ2-3, the V gene TRBV19; D not certain. The germline V gene has CDR1 LNHDA and CDR2 SQIVND (reference sequence). The CDR3 contains 13 residues. Trimming removed 7 bases from V and 3 bases from J, with 11 bases in between. The CDR3 is CASNPVGTDTQYF. The CDR3 DNA reads as TGTGCCAGTAACCCCGTGGGGACAGATACGCAGTATTTT.

The chain is built from TRBV28 and TRBJ2-7; either TRBD1 or TRBD2 may fit D (5 bases each). The CDR3 is 12 amino acids. Germline-derived CDR1 and CDR2 are MDHEN and SYDVKM. V dropped 7 bases and J dropped 3 bases, with 10 bases sitting between them. The CDR3 sequence: CASNAGSYEQYF. The CDR3 region has the DNA TGTGCCAGCAATGCAGGGAGCTACGAGCAGTACTTC. The full variable domain, in which reference TRBV28 and TRBJ2-7 provide the parts outside the CDR3, is DVKVTQSSRYLVKRTGEKVFLECVQDMDHENMFWYRQDPGLGLRLIYFSYDVKMKEKGDIPEGYSVSREKKERFSLILESASTNQTSMYLCASNAGSYEQYFGPGTRLTVT.